Following are 25 T cell receptor beta chains from one sample sequenced in a study of control samples from healthy donors and cancer patients (dated by TCRdb to about 2020). The library was built by means of the immunoSEQ multiplex PCR assay. The immuneACCESS repertoire file appears here via TCRdb, limited to in-frame rearrangements. These files lack a portion of the clones; in checked studies, under half of the deficit traces to unresolved V genes, and the cause of the others is not known. Recorded for this sample are 96,000 or so clones; about 92% of them occurred a single time. The ten largest make up 8% of the sample. Sample: blood. These receptors came from a young man in good health.

This sequence joins TRBV7-9 and TRBJ2-7; 9 bases line up with TRBD2. The CDR3 runs 16 residues. Germline V gene sequence: CDR1 SEHNR, CDR2 FQNEAQ (reference sequence). With V trimmed by 1 base and J by 2 bases, 6 bases remained unmatched. CDR3 loop: CASSLGLAGDPYEQYF. Written as DNA, the CDR3 is TGTGCCAGCAGCTTAGGATTAGCGGGAGATCCCTACGAGCAGTACTTC.

By sample fraction, this clone is medium-sized (0.01 to 0.1%). The rearrangement joins TRBV30 to TRBJ2-2; 7 bases fit TRBD2. CDR3 length: 15 residues. CDR1 and CDR2 from the germline V gene are GTSNPN and SVGIG (reference sequence). Trimming removed 0 bases from V and 3 bases from J; junction bases left unmatched: 4. The CDR3 loop reads CAWSVLGGDTGELFF. In DNA form, the CDR3 reads TGTGCCTGGAGTGTACTTGGGGGGGACACCGGGGAGCTGTTTTTT.

The chain couples TRBV19 to TRBJ1-4, with 7 bases lining up with TRBD1. Germline CDR1 and CDR2: LNHDA and SQIVND (reference sequence). V lost 4 bases and J lost 8; bases outside the gene matches: 4. The CDR3 has 13 amino acids. Here the CDR3 DNA reads TGTGCCAGTAGTACCGGGACAGACGAAAAACTGTTTTTT. It translates to CASSTGTDEKLFF.

The chain joins TRBV9 to TRBJ1-3; perhaps TRBD1 as D (6 bases). Germline values: CDR1 SGDLS, CDR2 YYNGEE. V dropped 0 bases and J dropped 0 bases, with 10 bases sitting between them. The CDR3 is 16 residues long. CDR3 sequence (DNA): TGTGCCAGCAGCGTAGGGGCAGGGGCCTCTGGAAACACCATATATTTT. It encodes CASSVGAGASGNTIYF.

The J gene is TRBJ2-7, the V gene TRBV30; possibly TRBD1 or TRBD2 for D (6 bases each). V was pared by 3 bases and J by 2 bases, with 17 bases between. Germline CDR1 is GTSNPN and CDR2 is SVGIG (reference sequence). There are 15 residues in the CDR3. The CDR3 loop reads CAWSEAWGDTYEQYF. The CDR3 nucleotides read TGTGCCTGGAGCGAAGCCTGGGGGGACACCTACGAGCAGTACTTC.

The CDR3 loop is CASSWDATYEQYF. Written as DNA, the CDR3 is TGTGCCAGTAGTTGGGACGCAACCTACGAGCAGTACTTC. The V call is TRBV19, the J call TRBJ2-7, with D perhaps matching TRBD1 or TRBD2 (5 bases each). Germline V gives CDR1 LNHDA, CDR2 SQIVND (reference sequence). The V end lost 5 bases, the J end lost 2 bases, and 10 bases lay between the germline ends. CDR3 length: 13 amino acids.

This chain links TRBV6-5 with TRBJ1-1; D unresolved. CDR1 is MNHEY and CDR2 is SVGAGI in the germline V gene. Trimming removed 0 bases at V and 2 bases at J, with 10 bases between. This CDR3 has 15 residues. CDR3 nucleotides: TGTGCCAGCAGTTACTCTGGCCCCAGCAACACTGAAGCTTTCTTT. This encodes CASSYSGPSNTEAFF.

The rearrangement uses TRBV30 and TRBJ1-2; 9 bases are a match to TRBD1. Germline CDR1 is GTSNPN and CDR2 is SVGIG (reference sequence). The J segment lost 2 bases and the V segment lost 5 bases, leaving 0 bases of the junction unmatched. The CDR3 spans 12 residues. The DNA for the CDR3 is TGTGCCTGGGGACAGGGGAACTATGGCTACACCTTC. Translation: CAWGQGNYGYTF.

V is TRBV30 and J is TRBJ1-3; D unresolved. The CDR3 consists of 13 residues. V was shortened by 7 bases and J by 0 bases, with 10 bases between the two germline ends. Germline CDR1 is GTSNPN and CDR2 is SVGIG (reference sequence). CDR3 region: CASTPSSGNTIYF. The CDR3, as DNA: TGTGCCTCGACACCGAGCTCTGGAAACACCATATATTTT.

V gene TRBV10-3 combines with J gene TRBJ2-5, with 11 bases aligning to TRBD1. There are 14 residues in the CDR3. Per germline, CDR1 ENHRY and CDR2 SYGVKD. Trimming at V came to 2 bases and at J to 4 bases, leaving 0 bases not matched to a gene. For the CDR3, the DNA is TGTGCCATCAGTGAGGGACAGGGGGCAGAGACCCAGTACTTC. Translating gives CAISEGQGAETQYF.

The chain couples TRBV10-3 to TRBJ2-7; 8 nucleotides align to TRBD2. The germline CDR1 and CDR2 sequences are ENHRY and SYGVKD. CDR3 length: 17 amino acids. The V segment lost 11 bases and the J segment 3 bases; nucleotides outside the gene matches: 21. CDR3 residues: CALPWEGLAPSNYEQYF. In nucleotides, the CDR3 is TGTGCCCTTCCGTGGGAAGGACTAGCACCTTCCAACTACGAGCAGTACTTC.

The V and J genes are TRBV6-5 and TRBJ1-1; no clear D gene. Per germline, CDR1 MNHEY and CDR2 SVGAGI. Trimming cost V 7 bases and J 1 base, with 1 base left between them. There are 10 residues in the CDR3. CDR3 in amino acids: CASKNTEAFF. The DNA of the CDR3 is TGTGCCAGCAAGAACACTGAAGCTTTCTTT.

This clone was seen a single time. The rearrangement joins TRBV7-2 to TRBJ1-3; tentatively, D is TRBD1 (5 bases). Trimming pared 2 bases from V and 5 bases from J, leaving 13 bases between. The CDR3 contains 15 residues. Germline V lookup: CDR1 SGHTA, CDR2 FQGNSA. The CDR3 DNA follows: TGTGCCAGCAGCTTAAAAGGGGCACACAGAAACACCATATATTTT. The encoded protein is CASSLKGAHRNTIYF.

CDR3 sequence (DNA): TGTGCCAGCAGTTTATCGGGTCTCCGTCCAGGGGGTCCTCAAGAGACCCAGTACTTC. Translated, it gives CASSLSGLRPGGPQETQYF. The V gene is TRBV27, the J gene TRBJ2-5; TRBD1 aligns across 7 bases. CDR1 MNHEY and CDR2 SMNVEV come from the germline V gene (reference sequence). The CDR3 sequence is 19 residues long. With 0 bases clipped from V and 2 bases from J, the junction kept 15 bases outside the gene matches.

This clone was found once. The rearrangement joins TRBV7-9 to TRBJ2-4; D uncertain. V was cut by 1 base and J by 9 bases, with 19 bases left in between. Looked up from germline, CDR1 is SEHNR and CDR2 is FQNEAQ (reference sequence). The CDR3 runs 16 residues. As DNA, the CDR3 is TGTGCCAGCAGCTTAGACGGCGGAATTGGATTAGGCATTCAGTACTTC. It codes for CASSLDGGIGLGIQYF.

This chain links TRBV6-2 or TRBV6-3 with TRBJ2-7; possible D gene TRBD1, 6 bases. The CDR3 runs to 13 residues. V was pared by 1 base and J by 3 bases, with 7 bases between. The germline V gene has CDR1 MNHEY and CDR2 SVGEGT. The CDR3 loop reads CASSYWTVYEQYF. CDR3 sequence (DNA): TGTGCCAGCAGTTACTGGACAGTCTACGAGCAGTACTTC.

V gene TRBV5-1 combines with J gene TRBJ1-1, with 7 bases aligning to TRBD1. The CDR3 consists of 15 residues. Germline-derived CDR1 and CDR2 are SGHRS and YFSETQ. Losses at the gene ends were 6 bases for V and 1 base for J; bases not matched to a gene: 9. In DNA form, the CDR3 reads TGCGCCAGCAAGTGGCAGGGGGAGGCGAACACTGAAGCTTTCTTT. As protein: CASKWQGEANTEAFF.

The rearrangement uses TRBV5-1 and TRBJ1-4; D is unclear. Trimming removed 0 bases from V and 0 bases from J, with 12 bases in between. There are 17 residues in the CDR3. Germline CDR1 is SGHRS and CDR2 is YFSETQ. In DNA form, the CDR3 reads TGCGCCAGCAGCTTGGACGGCCTAAGTGCAACTAATGAAAAACTGTTTTTT. Protein product: CASSLDGLSATNEKLFF.

This chain joins TRBV9 and TRBJ1-1; D may be TRBD1 (6 bases). Germline V CDR1 and CDR2: SGDLS, YYNGEE. This CDR3 is built from 15 residues. The V and J ends lost 3 bases and 3 bases respectively, with 15 bases between them. The CDR3 region has the DNA TGTGCCAGCAGCGCCCCCCGGGGGCGGCACACTGAAGCTTTCTTT. This translates into CASSAPRGRHTEAFF. The full variable domain, completed using reference TRBV9 and TRBJ1-1, is DSGVTQTPKHLITATGQRVTLRCSPRSGDLSVYWYQQSLDQGLQFLIQYYNGEERAKGNILERFSAQQFPDLHSELNLSSLELGDSALYFCASSAPRGRHTEAFFGQGTRLTVV.

The chain couples TRBV12-3 or TRBV12-4 to TRBJ2-2; TRBD2 might be the D (5 bases). V lost 4 bases, J lost 6 bases, and 6 bases lay in between. The CDR3 is 12 amino acids. The CDR3 sequence is CASSSEAGELFF. The CDR3 DNA is TGTGCCAGCAGTTCGGAGGCCGGGGAGCTGTTTTTT.

The chain has TRBV7-3 and TRBJ2-2; no firm D call. The V gene lost 5 bases and the J gene lost 6 bases, with 10 bases spanning the gap. Germline V gene sequence: CDR1 SGHTA, CDR2 FQGTGA. The CDR3 length is 13 residues. CDR3: CASSILGSGELFF. CDR3 nucleotides: TGTGCCAGCAGCATTTTGGGGTCCGGGGAGCTGTTTTTT.

This chain links TRBV6-2 or TRBV6-3 with TRBJ2-1; 10 nucleotides match TRBD2. The germline V gene encodes CDR1 MNHEY and CDR2 SVGEGT. The CDR3 runs to 17 residues. J was trimmed by 0 bases and V by 2 bases; bases with no gene match: 4. In DNA, the CDR3 is TGTGCCAGCAGTTACACAGCGGGAGGGGTCTCCTACAATGAGCAGTTCTTC. It is translated as CASSYTAGGVSYNEQFF.

The J gene is TRBJ1-1, the V gene TRBV4-1; TRBD1 matches 9 bases. CDR3 length equals 15 residues. The germline gives CDR1 MGHRA, CDR2 YSYEKL. The junction had 2 bases not matched to a gene; V was cut back by 1 base and J by 2 bases. CDR3 in amino acids: CASSQGDRVNTEAFF. In nucleotides, the CDR3 is TGCGCCAGCAGCCAAGGGGACAGGGTAAACACTGAAGCTTTCTTT.

This clone has a single count. The chain uses TRBV9 and TRBJ2-1, with 11 bases lining up with TRBD2. The CDR3 is 15 amino acids. CDR1 is SGDLS and CDR2 is YYNGEE in the germline V gene. V lost 4 bases to trimming and J lost 5 bases; unmatched junction nucleotides: 5. The CDR3 protein is CASSISGRAHNEQFF. For the CDR3, the DNA is TGTGCCAGCAGCATTAGCGGGAGGGCCCACAATGAGCAGTTCTTC. The full variable domain, its missing parts supplied by reference TRBV9 and TRBJ2-1, is DSGVTQTPKHLITATGQRVTLRCSPRSGDLSVYWYQQSLDQGLQFLIQYYNGEERAKGNILERFSAQQFPDLHSELNLSSLELGDSALYFCASSISGRAHNEQFFGPGTRLTVL.

The chain links TRBV3-1 (or the pseudogene TRBV3-2) to TRBJ1-1, with 9 bases identical to TRBD1. From germline, CDR1 is LGHDT and CDR2 YNNKEL (reference sequence). The length of the CDR3 is 13 residues. V lost 4 bases to trimming and J lost 11 bases; unmatched junction nucleotides: 8. This CDR3 is CASSLSYRGLAFF. CDR3 in DNA: TGTGCCAGCAGCCTCTCATACAGGGGGCTCGCTTTCTTT.